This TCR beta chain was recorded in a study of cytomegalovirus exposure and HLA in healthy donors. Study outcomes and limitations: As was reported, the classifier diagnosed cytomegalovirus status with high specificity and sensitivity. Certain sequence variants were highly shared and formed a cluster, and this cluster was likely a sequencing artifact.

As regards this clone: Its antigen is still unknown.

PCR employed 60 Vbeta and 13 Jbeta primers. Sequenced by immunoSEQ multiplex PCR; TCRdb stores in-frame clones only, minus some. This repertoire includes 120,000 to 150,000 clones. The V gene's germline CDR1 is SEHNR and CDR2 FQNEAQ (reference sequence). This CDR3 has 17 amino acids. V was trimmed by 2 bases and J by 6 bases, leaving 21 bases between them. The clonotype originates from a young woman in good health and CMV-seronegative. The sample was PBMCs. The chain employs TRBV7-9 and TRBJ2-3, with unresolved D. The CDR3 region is CASSLSLQAPALDTQYF. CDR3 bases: TGTGCCAGCAGCTTAAGCCTCCAGGCCCCAGCCTTGGATACGCAGTATTTT.